These 28 T cell receptor beta chains were all obtained from the same sample, sequenced in a study of shared T cell receptors in the human thymus. Assay used: immunoSEQ multiplex PCR; TCRdb lists only in-frame clones, some missing. The top ten clones hold around 0.019% of a sample with about 380,000 clones, 85% to 95% of them seen once. The sample consisted of thymocytes. Every receptor here comes from a human donor.

The rearrangement uses TRBV15 and TRBJ2-7; weak D call: TRBD2 (6 bases). Per the germline V gene, CDR1 is LNHNV and CDR2 is YYDKDF (reference sequence). This CDR3 is built from 12 residues. Deletions cut 5 bases from V and 4 bases from J, with 9 bases between. The CDR3 is CATSRRGYEQYF. CDR3 coding DNA: TGTGCCACCAGCCGCCGGGGGTACGAGCAGTACTTC.

This sequence joins TRBV6-7 and TRBJ2-1; D unresolved. TRBV6-7 is recorded as an ORF, its role being uncertain. The CDR3 sequence is 15 residues long. Trimming pared 2 bases from V and 0 bases from J, leaving 8 bases between. CDR3 sequence: CASSYGIPSYNEQFF. DNA of the CDR3: TGTGCCAGCAGTTACGGAATACCCTCCTACAATGAGCAGTTCTTC.

The chain carries TRBV29-1 and TRBJ1-1; 9 bases agree with TRBD1. CDR1 is SQVTM, CDR2 ANQGSEA, per germline. This CDR3 is 16 amino acids long. V lost 3 bases and J lost 1; bases outside the gene matches: 9. This CDR3 reads CSVDDRGSFENTEAFF. In DNA form, the CDR3 reads TGCAGCGTTGACGACAGGGGGAGTTTCGAGAACACTGAAGCTTTCTTT.

The chain recombines TRBV4-3 with TRBJ1-4; tentatively, D is TRBD1 (5 bases). CDR1 and CDR2 from the germline V gene are LGHNA and YSLEER. Trimming stripped 6 bases from V and 0 bases from J, with 14 bases between. The CDR3 is 16 amino acids. CDR3 DNA: TGCGCCAGCAGTGCAGGGAGGAGGGCAACTAATGAAAAACTGTTTTTT. Protein: CASSAGRRATNEKLFF.

This clone was seen only a few times. J is TRBJ1-2 and V is TRBV15, with D possibly TRBD1 on 5 matching bases. Germline-derived CDR1 and CDR2 are LNHNV and YYDKDF (reference sequence). V lost 0 bases and J 8 bases, leaving 10 bases between the germline ends. The CDR3 is 13 amino acids. CDR3 nucleotides: TGTGCCACCAGCAGAGATGGGGGATGGGGCTACACCTTC. Protein product: CATSRDGGWGYTF.

This clone was found once. The chain combines TRBV27 with TRBJ2-1; 8 nucleotides align to TRBD1. The CDR3 runs to 17 residues. V dropped 6 bases and J dropped 2; count of bases not matched to a gene: 12. Germline V lookup: CDR1 MNHEY, CDR2 SMNVEV (reference sequence). The CDR3 DNA reads TGTGCCAGCAGCCGACCCCCGACAGGGGACACCTACAATGAGCAGTTCTTC. Its translation is CASSRPPTGDTYNEQFF.

This sequence joins TRBV18 and TRBJ1-2; tentative D call: TRBD1 (6 bases). In germline, CDR1 is KGHSH, CDR2 LQKENI. V was cut by 0 bases and J by 6 bases, with 23 bases left in between. There are 18 residues in the CDR3. CDR3: CASSPPFSQGGGLDGYTF. The CDR3 DNA sequence: TGTGCCAGCTCACCACCCTTCAGTCAGGGCGGGGGCTTGGATGGCTACACCTTC.

V and J are TRBV7-7 and TRBJ2-3; TRBD1 matches 9 bases. Germline CDR1 is SSHAT and CDR2 is FNYEAQ (reference sequence). The length of the CDR3 is 16 residues. V shed 2 bases and J 3 bases; nucleotides not matched to a gene: 6. DNA of the CDR3: TGTGCCAGCAGCTTAAGGCCGGACAGGGGAACAGATACGCAGTATTTT. This encodes CASSLRPDRGTDTQYF.

The V and J genes are TRBV28 and TRBJ1-4; the D is unclear. The CDR3 runs to 14 residues. In germline, CDR1 is MDHEN, CDR2 SYDVKM. Trimming took off 3 bases at V and 2 bases at J, with 7 bases between the two ends. Written as DNA, the CDR3 is TGTGCCAGCAGTTTGCGGCAGACTAATGAAAAACTGTTTTTT. Amino acid sequence: CASSLRQTNEKLFF.

The DNA of the CDR3 is TGTGCCAGCATACGGACTAGCGGGACCCACGAGCAGTACTTC. This codes for CASIRTSGTHEQYF. J is TRBJ2-7 and V is TRBV27; TRBD2 matches at 12 bases. CDR3 length: 14 residues. Unmatched junction bases numbered 6, after V lost 7 bases and J lost 5 bases. Germline CDR1 MNHEY, CDR2 SMNVEV (reference sequence).

The chain employs TRBV7-2 and TRBJ2-7; a possible D gene is TRBD1 (6 bases). The CDR3 runs to 14 residues. Germline V gene sequence: CDR1 SGHTA, CDR2 FQGNSA. V lost 1 base and J lost 4, with 11 bases in between. The CDR3 loop reads CASSLGGHFYEQYF. DNA of the CDR3: TGTGCCAGCAGCTTAGGGGGACATTTTTACGAGCAGTACTTC. The full variable domain, rest sourced from reference TRBV7-2 and TRBJ2-7, is GAGVSQSPSNKVTEKGKDVELRCDPISGHTALYWYRQSLGQGLEFLIYFQGNSAPDKSGLPSDRFSAERTGGSVSTLTIQRTQQEDSAVYLCASSLGGHFYEQYFGPGTRLTVT.

J is TRBJ2-1 and V is TRBV5-8; D is possibly TRBD2 (6 bases). V lost 1 base, J lost 8 bases, and 19 bases lay in between. This CDR3 spans 16 amino acids. The V gene's germline CDR1 is SGHTS and CDR2 YDEGEE. The CDR3 reads CASSLPYRETDDEQFF. The CDR3 DNA reads TGTGCCAGCAGCTTGCCCTATCGGGAGACGGATGATGAGCAGTTCTTC.

The rearrangement uses TRBV21-1 and TRBJ2-7. TRBV21-1 is a known pseudogene. This CDR3 region has 15 residues. The CDR3 sequence: CASSFTITPLYEQYF. For the CDR3, the DNA is TGTGCCAGCAGCTTCACAATCACCCCACTCTACGAGCAGTACTTC.

The rearrangement joins TRBV4-2 to TRBJ1-5; D possibly corresponds to TRBD1 (5 bases). CDR3 length equals 16 residues. Germline V gene lookup returns CDR1 LGHNA and CDR2 YNFKEQ. Trimming shortened V by 0 bases and J by 2 bases, and 11 bases separated the two germline ends. CDR3 in amino acids: CASSQDGGAGNQPQHF. CDR3 bases: TGTGCCAGCAGCCAAGATGGCGGGGCGGGCAATCAGCCCCAGCATTTT.

The chain employs TRBV6-5 and TRBJ1-5, with TRBD1 identical over 7 bases. Germline CDR1 reads MNHEY; CDR2 reads SVGAGI. V trimming: 5 bases; J trimming: 4 bases; junction bases outside the gene matches: 5. This CDR3 contains 14 residues. CDR3 sequence (DNA): TGTGCCAGCAGTCCGGGACAGAGAAATCAGCCCCAGCATTTT. Its protein product is CASSPGQRNQPQHF.

The CDR3 loop reads CASSSNTGELFF. CDR3 in DNA: TGTGCCAGCAGCTCGAACACCGGGGAGCTGTTTTTT. J is TRBJ2-2 and V is TRBV28; D gene uncertain. Germline V CDR1 and CDR2: MDHEN, SYDVKM. The CDR3 has 12 residues. V lost 6 bases to trimming and J lost 0 bases, with 2 bases between them.

This sequence joins TRBV29-1 and TRBJ2-2; no firm D call. This CDR3 has 13 amino acids. Trimming stripped 8 bases from V and 0 bases from J, with 10 bases between. Germline V lookup: CDR1 SQVTM, CDR2 ANQGSEA. The chain's CDR3 is CSSLLANTGELFF. The CDR3 DNA is TGCAGCAGCCTGCTAGCGAACACCGGGGAGCTGTTTTTT.

J is TRBJ2-7 and V is TRBV28; D might be TRBD2 (6 bases). Germline V CDR1 and CDR2: MDHEN, SYDVKM. The CDR3 contains 16 residues. V was clipped by 3 bases and J by 2 bases, with 17 bases between them. The CDR3 nucleotides are TGTGCCAGCAGTTTCCCCCGGGACTCCACCACCTACGAGCAGTACTTC. Protein sequence: CASSFPRDSTTYEQYF.

DNA for the CDR3: TGCGCCAGCAGTGAGTCCCCGGGACTAGCGGGAGGGCCTCAAGAGACCCAGTACTTC. It encodes CASSESPGLAGGPQETQYF. The gene calls are TRBV10-1 and TRBJ2-5; 16 nucleotides match TRBD2. CDR3 length: 19 amino acids. The V segment lost 0 bases and the J segment 2 bases; nucleotides outside the gene matches: 6. Germline CDR1 WNHNN, CDR2 SYGVQD (reference sequence).

This clone was picked up one time. The rearrangement uses TRBV7-9 and TRBJ1-1; the D gene is possibly TRBD1 (5 bases). The germline V gene encodes CDR1 SEHNR and CDR2 FQNEAQ (reference sequence). CDR3 length: 15 residues. The V end lost 5 bases, the J end lost 4 bases, and 17 bases lay between the germline ends. CDR3 amino acids: CASSATRRGGTEAFF. CDR3 coding DNA: TGTGCCAGCAGCGCCACCCGGCGGGGGGGCACTGAAGCTTTCTTT.

The chain employs TRBV11-2 and TRBJ2-7; 7 bases are a match to TRBD2. The length of the CDR3 is 16 residues. Trimming took 3 bases from V and 1 from J; bases not matched to a gene: 9. The V gene's germline CDR1 is SGHAT and CDR2 FQNNGV. The CDR3 spells CASSLGRGTGSYEQYF. CDR3 sequence (DNA): TGTGCCAGCAGCTTGGGGAGGGGCACCGGGTCCTACGAGCAGTACTTC.

The rearrangement joins TRBV4-2 to TRBJ2-7; 8 positions match TRBD2. Germline V lookup: CDR1 LGHNA, CDR2 YNFKEQ. V lost 3 bases and J lost 4; bases outside the gene matches: 11. The CDR3 sequence is 16 residues long. The CDR3 loop reads CASSQANGGGQYEQYF. The DNA of the CDR3 is TGTGCCAGCAGCCAGGCCAACGGGGGGGGCCAATACGAGCAGTACTTC.

The chain joins TRBV15 to TRBJ2-5; 8 bases are a match to TRBD2. V lost 3 bases to trimming and J lost 5 bases; unmatched junction nucleotides: 5. Per the germline V gene, CDR1 is LNHNV and CDR2 is YYDKDF (reference sequence). There are 14 residues in the CDR3. As DNA, the CDR3 is TGTGCCACCAGCAGGAGCGGGAGTCGTGAGACCCAGTACTTC. Its translation is CATSRSGSRETQYF.

The gene calls are TRBV5-8 and TRBJ2-7, with a weak D call TRBD1 (5 bases). CDR1 SGHTS and CDR2 YDEGEE come from the germline V gene. CDR3 length: 15 amino acids. Deletions cut 4 bases from V and 1 base from J, with 15 bases between. CDR3 residues: CASSPWGSGSYEQYF. The CDR3 coding sequence is TGTGCCAGCAGCCCGTGGGGCTCGGGTTCCTACGAGCAGTACTTC.

V is TRBV13 and J is TRBJ2-7; 8 nucleotides agree with TRBD2. The V segment lost 2 bases and the J segment 5 bases; nucleotides outside the gene matches: 8. Per germline, CDR1 PRHDT and CDR2 FYEKMQ (reference sequence). The CDR3 has 15 residues. CDR3 sequence (DNA): TGTGCCAGCAGCTTATCACAGCGGGAGTCCCACGAGCAGTACTTC. Translated, it gives CASSLSQRESHEQYF.

The chain links TRBV7-9 to TRBJ2-4; the D is unclear. Looked up from germline, CDR1 is SEHNR and CDR2 is FQNEAQ (reference sequence). Trimming cost V 5 bases and J 7 bases, with 21 bases left between them. The CDR3 has 16 residues. As DNA, the CDR3 is TGTGCCAGCAGCCCTATGAACGAAATGGGCTGGAACATTCAGTACTTC. The encoded protein is CASSPMNEMGWNIQYF.

The chain recombines TRBV27 with TRBJ1-5; 9 positions match TRBD1. The V gene's germline CDR1 is MNHEY and CDR2 SMNVEV (reference sequence). CDR3 length: 15 amino acids. With 5 bases clipped from V and 5 bases from J, the junction kept 7 bases outside the gene matches. The CDR3 spells CASSPTGGGYQPQHF. The CDR3 DNA reads TGTGCCAGCAGTCCCACAGGGGGCGGATATCAGCCCCAGCATTTT.

The V and J genes are TRBV6-5 and TRBJ1-5; 12 nucleotides agree with TRBD1. CDR3 size: 16 residues. CDR1 is MNHEY, CDR2 SVGAGI, per germline. Unmatched junction bases numbered 5, after V lost 4 bases and J lost 4 bases. CDR3 protein: CASSSWDRGRNQPQHF. The CDR3 DNA sequence: TGTGCCAGCAGTTCCTGGGACAGGGGGCGAAATCAGCCCCAGCATTTT.